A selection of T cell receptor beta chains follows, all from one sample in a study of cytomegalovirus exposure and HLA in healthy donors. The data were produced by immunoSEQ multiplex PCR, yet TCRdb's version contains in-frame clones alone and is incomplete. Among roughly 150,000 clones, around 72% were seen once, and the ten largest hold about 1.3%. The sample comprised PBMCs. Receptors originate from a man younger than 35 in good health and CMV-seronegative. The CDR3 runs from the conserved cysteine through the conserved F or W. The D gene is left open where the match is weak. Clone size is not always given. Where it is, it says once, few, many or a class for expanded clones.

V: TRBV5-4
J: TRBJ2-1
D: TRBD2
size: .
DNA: TGTGCCAGCAGCATCCGACCAGCGGGAACGGGTAATGAGCAGTTCTTC
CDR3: CASSIRPAGTGNEQFF

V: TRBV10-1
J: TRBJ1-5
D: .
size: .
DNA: TGCGCCAGCAGTGAGGTCCGTCCGGGGGGGGATCAGCCCCAGCATTTT
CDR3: CASSEVRPGGDQPQHF

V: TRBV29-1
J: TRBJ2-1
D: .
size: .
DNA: TGCAGCGTTGAAGATCTTCGGCCTAGCCGTACCTACAATGAGCAGTTCTTC
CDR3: CSVEDLRPSRTYNEQFF

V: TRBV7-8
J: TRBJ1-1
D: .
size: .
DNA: TGTGCCAGCAGCCCCCATAACACTGAAGCTTTCTTT
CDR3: CASSPHNTEAFF

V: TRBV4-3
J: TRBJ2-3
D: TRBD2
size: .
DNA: TGCGCCAGCTCCAACTACTTACCTAGCGGAGGGGAACATACGCAGTATTTT
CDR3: CASSNYLPSGGEHTQYF

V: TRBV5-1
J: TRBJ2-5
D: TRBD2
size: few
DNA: TGCGCCAGCGCTCCCTCGGGAGGGGAGACCCAGTACTTC
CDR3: CASAPSGGETQYF

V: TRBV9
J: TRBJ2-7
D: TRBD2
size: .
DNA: TGTGCCAGCAGCGTAGGGTGGCTAGCGGGCTCCTACGAGCAGTACTTC
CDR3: CASSVGWLAGSYEQYF

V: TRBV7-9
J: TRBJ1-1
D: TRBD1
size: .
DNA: TGTGCCAGCAGCCCCTCCCGTGGGACAGCGAACACTGAAGCTTTCTTT
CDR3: CASSPSRGTANTEAFF

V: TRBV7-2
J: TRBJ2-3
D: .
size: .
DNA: TGTGCCAGCAGCTTGAGTTTCGGTCCGCAGTATTTT
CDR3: CASSLSFGPQYF

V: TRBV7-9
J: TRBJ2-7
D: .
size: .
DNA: TGTTCCAGCAGCTTATCAGGGCTCCCCTACGAGCAGTACTTC
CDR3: CSSSLSGLPYEQYF

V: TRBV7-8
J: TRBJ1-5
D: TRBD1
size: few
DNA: TGTGCCAGCTCGTCTAGGGGGCATAGCAATCAGCCCCAGCATTTT
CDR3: CASSSRGHSNQPQHF

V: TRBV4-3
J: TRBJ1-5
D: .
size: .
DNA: TGCGCCAGCAGCCAAGATTTTACCGGAGAAGGGCCCCAGCATTTT
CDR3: CASSQDFTGEGPQHF

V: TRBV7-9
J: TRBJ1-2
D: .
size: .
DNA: TGTGCCAGCAGTGGGCCAGGGAATGTTAACTATGGCTACACCTTC
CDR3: CASSGPGNVNYGYTF

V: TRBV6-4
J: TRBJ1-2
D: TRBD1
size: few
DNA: TGTGCCAGCAGTGACTCTCCGACAGGGTCCTATGGCTACACCTTC
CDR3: CASSDSPTGSYGYTF

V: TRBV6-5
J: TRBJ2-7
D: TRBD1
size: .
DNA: TGTGCCAGCAGTAACAGGGGAGCCTACGAGCAGTACTTC
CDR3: CASSNRGAYEQYF

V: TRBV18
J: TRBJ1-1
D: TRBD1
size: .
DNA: TGTGCCAGCTCACCCCTACAGGGGGCTGACACTGAAGCTTTCTTT
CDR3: CASSPLQGADTEAFF

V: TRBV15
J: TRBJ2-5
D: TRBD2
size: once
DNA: TGTGCCACCAGCAGAATAACCGGGGAGGGGGAGACCCAGTACTTC
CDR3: CATSRITGEGETQYF

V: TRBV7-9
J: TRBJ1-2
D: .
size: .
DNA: TGTTCCAGCAGCTTACCTCAGGACACTAACTATGGCTACACCTTC
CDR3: CSSSLPQDTNYGYTF

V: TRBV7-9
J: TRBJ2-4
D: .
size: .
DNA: TGTTCCAGCAGCCCCCCAAGGAAGGGGGAAGGAAACATTCAGTACTTC
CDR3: CSSSPPRKGEGNIQYF

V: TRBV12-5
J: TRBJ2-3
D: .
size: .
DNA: TGTGCTAGTGGTTTGGGGGCGAGCACAGATACGCAGTATTTT
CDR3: CASGLGASTDTQYF

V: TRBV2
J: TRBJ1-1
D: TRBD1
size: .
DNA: TGTGCCTGGCCGGACAGGGTTTTAAACACTGAAGCTTTCTTT
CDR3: CAWPDRVLNTEAFF

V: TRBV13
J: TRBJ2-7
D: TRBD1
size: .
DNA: TGTGCCAGCAGCCCGGGACAGGGTATCAACGAGCAGTACTTC
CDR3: CASSPGQGINEQYF

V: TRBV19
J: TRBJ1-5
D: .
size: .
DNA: TGTGCCAGTAGTACACAGGGTAGGCAGCCCCAGCATTTT
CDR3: CASSTQGRQPQHF

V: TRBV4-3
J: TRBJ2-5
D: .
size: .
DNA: TGCGCCAGCAGCCAAGAAGCGGACGGGGTAAGGACCCAGTACTTC
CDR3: CASSQEADGVRTQYF

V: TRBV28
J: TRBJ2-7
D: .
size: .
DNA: TGTGCCAGCGCCACCGACATCCTGCTACGTGTGCAGTACTTC
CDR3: CASATDILLRVQYF

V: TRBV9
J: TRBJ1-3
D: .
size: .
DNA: TGTGCCAGCAGCGCAACAGTCTCTGGAAACACCATATATTTT
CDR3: CASSATVSGNTIYF

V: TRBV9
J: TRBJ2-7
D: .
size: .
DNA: TGTGCCAGCAGCCCCAATGAGGAGAGCTCCTACGAGCAGTACTTC
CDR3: CASSPNEESSYEQYF

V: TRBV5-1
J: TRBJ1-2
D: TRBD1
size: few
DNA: TGCGCCAGCAGTCAGGACAGGGGGTCTAACTATGGCTACACCTTC
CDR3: CASSQDRGSNYGYTF

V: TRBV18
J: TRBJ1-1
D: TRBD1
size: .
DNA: TGTGCCAGCTCACCACCGATGGACAGGGGTGAAGCTTTCTTT
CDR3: CASSPPMDRGEAFF

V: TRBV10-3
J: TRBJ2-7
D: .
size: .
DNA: TGTGCCATCAGTGTAGATGAGGGGGTCGGCTACGAGCAGTACTTC
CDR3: CAISVDEGVGYEQYF

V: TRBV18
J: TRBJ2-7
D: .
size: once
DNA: TGTGCCAGCTCACAGACACCTACCTACGAGCAGTACTTC
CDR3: CASSQTPTYEQYF

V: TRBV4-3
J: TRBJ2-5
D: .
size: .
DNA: TGCGCCAGCAGCCAAGATTCCGGGGAGCAGTACTTC
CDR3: CASSQDSGEQYF

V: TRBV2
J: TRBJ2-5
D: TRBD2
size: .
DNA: TGTGCCAACACCCAGCGGGATCACGAAGAGACCCAGTACTTC
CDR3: CANTQRDHEETQYF

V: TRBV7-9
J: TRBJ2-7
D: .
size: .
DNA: TGTGCCAGCAGCCTCCTTGGAGGGTCCTACGAGCAGTACTTC
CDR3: CASSLLGGSYEQYF

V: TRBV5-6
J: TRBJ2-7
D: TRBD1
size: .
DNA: TGTGCCAGCAGCGCGACAGGGGTAGTGAGGGAGCAGTACTTC
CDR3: CASSATGVVREQYF